This TCR beta chain was identified during a study of blood T cells in healthy people across ages (dated by TCRdb to between 2014 and 2017). With regard to the full study: In model experiments, template switching captured about one uniquely barcoded TCR beta cDNA molecule for every two T cells. The study measured age-related changes in TCR beta repertoire diversity using deep sequencing normalized with unique cDNA molecular identifiers. Donors were grouped into four age groups: young (average approximately 15 years), middle-aged (about 40), aged (approximately 67) and long-lived (approximately 78). Donors of different ages were randomly distributed across sequencing lanes to avoid experimental bias. Using the same blood draw, the study looked at two additional independent replicas of 1 million unique cDNA reads for two donors, one aged 18 to 30 and the other aged 80 or older. Study-wide findings and limitations: The long-lived group showed more naive CD4+ T cells, fewer expanded clones and increased TCR diversity than the aged group, suggesting age selection. The percentage of naive T cells measured by flow cytometry correlated strongly with observed TCR beta diversity. Because profiling used bulk unsorted PBMCs, naive and antigen-experienced compartments could not be compared conclusively. Estimates of total diversity based on one million sequenced T cells were considered lower bounds and underestimates. As age increased, observed TCR beta diversity per million T cells dropped in a roughly linear way, and a significant reduction was already evident by age about 40. Because the CMV infection status of the donors was unknown, age-related changes in expanded clonotypes may potentially have been confounded.

CDR1 and CDR2, per the germline V gene (reference sequence), are GTSNPN and SVGIG. V drops 0 bases and J drops 3 bases, leaving 8 bases in between. Including the terminal cysteine and phenylalanine, the CDR3 comprises 14 residues. Of all the DNA, just the CDR3 is kept, 42 bases in frame from base 1. The roughly 39 donors, aged about 6 to 95 years, were systemically healthy Caucasian individuals from Russia. Each donor gave 8 to 10 milliliters of peripheral blood, drawn into EDTA-treated Vacutainer tubes. Ficoll-Paque density-gradient centrifugation was used to isolate PBMCs, with at least 7 million per sample. Trizol reagent was used to extract total RNA from the PBMCs, yielding at least 6 micrograms per sample. For every donor, an aliquot of PBMCs went through flow cytometry to measure the percentages of naive CD45RAhigh/CD27high T cells. The receptor library was made with 5' RACE. Instrument used: Illumina HiSeq 2500. A second PCR of roughly 6 to 11 cycles was performed with a sample-barcoded 5' primer and a J-beta primer mix. A unique molecular identifier was introduced onto each TCR beta cDNA molecule by a template-switch 5' adaptor carrying 12 random nucleotides. Each sample yielded at least 2.5 million CDR3-containing paired-end reads. All of the RNA was converted into first-strand cDNA using the Mint cDNA synthesis kit, with a TRBC-specific oligonucleotide serving as the primer. Following uracil-DNA glycosylase treatment, a first 18-cycle PCR with universal primers M1SS and BC2_uni_R was performed on all cDNA. The authors' pipeline ran thus. Normalization of each sample was performed by random selection of 1 million high-quality reads, each carrying a distinct molecular identifier. Instead of being binned into consensus sequences, reads that shared molecular identifiers were thrown out. CDR3 identification, clonotype clustering and error correction used MiTCR with a Q25 quality threshold and the strictest error-elimination algorithm. A nonparametric unseen species model with Euler transformation was used to estimate a lower bound on total TCR beta diversity. TCRdb's own reprocessing of the public reads used fastp at Q25 and MiXCR and kept productive beta chains. Each entry is one CDR3 protein sequence, shown with its most common DNA and genes. TCRdb, rather than the study authors, made the V and J calls. This sample gives 800,000 to 950,000 distinct CDR3 sequences in total; about 36% of them show up just once. The biggest ten clones account for 13% of the sample.

Comments on this clonotype: Its target antigen remains unknown. Base quality data are lacking; no much larger clone is found one base away.

Sequenced: blood. The sequence was collected from a man aged 18 to 30 in good health. Here the chain combines TRBV30 and TRBJ1-4, with no confidently assigned D gene. For the CDR3, the sequence is CAWSVPQPNEKLFF. Here is the DNA: TGTGCCTGGAGTGTACCCCAGCCTAATGAAAAACTGTTTTTT.